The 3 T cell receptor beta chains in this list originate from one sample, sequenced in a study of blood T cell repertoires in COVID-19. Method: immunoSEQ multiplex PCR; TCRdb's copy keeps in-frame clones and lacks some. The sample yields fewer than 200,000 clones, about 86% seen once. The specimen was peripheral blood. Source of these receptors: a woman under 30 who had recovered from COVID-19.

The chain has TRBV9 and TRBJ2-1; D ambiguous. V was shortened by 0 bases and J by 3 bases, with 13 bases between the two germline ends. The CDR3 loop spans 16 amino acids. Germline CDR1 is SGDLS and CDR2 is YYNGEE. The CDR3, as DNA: TGTGCCAGCAGCGTAGGTTTAAACTTCCTCTACAATGAGCAGTTCTTC. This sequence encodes CASSVGLNFLYNEQFF.

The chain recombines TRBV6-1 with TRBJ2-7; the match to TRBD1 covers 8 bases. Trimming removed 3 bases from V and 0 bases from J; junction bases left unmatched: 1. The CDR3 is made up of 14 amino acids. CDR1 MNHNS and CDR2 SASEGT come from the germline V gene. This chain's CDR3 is CASSDTGGSYEQYV. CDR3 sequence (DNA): TGTGCCAGCAGTGACACAGGGGGCTCCTACGAGCAGTACGTC.

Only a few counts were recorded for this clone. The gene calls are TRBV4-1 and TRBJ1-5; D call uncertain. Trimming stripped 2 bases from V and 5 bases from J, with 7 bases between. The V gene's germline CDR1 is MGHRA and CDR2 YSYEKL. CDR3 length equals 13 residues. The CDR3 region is CASSQNLDQPQHF. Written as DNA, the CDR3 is TGCGCCAGCAGCCAAAATCTCGATCAGCCCCAGCATTTT.